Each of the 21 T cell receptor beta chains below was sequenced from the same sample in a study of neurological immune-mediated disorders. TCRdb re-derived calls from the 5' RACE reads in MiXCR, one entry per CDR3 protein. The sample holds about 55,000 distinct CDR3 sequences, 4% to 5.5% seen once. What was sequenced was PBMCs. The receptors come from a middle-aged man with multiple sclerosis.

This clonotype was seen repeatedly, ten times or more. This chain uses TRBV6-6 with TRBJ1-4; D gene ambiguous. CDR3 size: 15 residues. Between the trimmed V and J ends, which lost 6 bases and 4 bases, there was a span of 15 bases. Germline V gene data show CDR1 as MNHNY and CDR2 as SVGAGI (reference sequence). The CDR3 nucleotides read TGTGCCAGCAGCCCCCCGAAAGGAAATAATGAAAAACTGTTTTTT. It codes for CASSPPKGNNEKLFF.

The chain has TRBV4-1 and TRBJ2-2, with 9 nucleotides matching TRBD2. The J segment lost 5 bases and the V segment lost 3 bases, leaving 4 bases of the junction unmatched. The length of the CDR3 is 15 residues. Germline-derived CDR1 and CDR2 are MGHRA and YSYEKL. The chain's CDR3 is CASSHRLAGTGELFF. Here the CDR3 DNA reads TGCGCCAGCAGCCATAGGCTAGCGGGAACCGGGGAGCTGTTTTTT.

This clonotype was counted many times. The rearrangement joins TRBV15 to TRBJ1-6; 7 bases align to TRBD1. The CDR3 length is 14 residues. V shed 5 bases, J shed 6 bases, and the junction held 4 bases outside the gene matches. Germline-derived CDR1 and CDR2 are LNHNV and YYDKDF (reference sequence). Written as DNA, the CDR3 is TGTGCCACCAGCTCCGGGACAGTTAATTCACCCCTCCACTTT. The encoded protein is CATSSGTVNSPLHF.

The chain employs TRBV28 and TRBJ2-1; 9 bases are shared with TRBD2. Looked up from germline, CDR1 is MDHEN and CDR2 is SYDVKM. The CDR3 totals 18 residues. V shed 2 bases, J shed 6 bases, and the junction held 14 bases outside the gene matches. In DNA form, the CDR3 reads TGTGCCAGCAGTTTAGGGGGGGAAGGCGGGAGGGCAGGCAATGAGCAGTTCTTC. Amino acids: CASSLGGEGGRAGNEQFF. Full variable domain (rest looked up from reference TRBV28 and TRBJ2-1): DVKVTQSSRYLVKRTGEKVFLECVQDMDHENMFWYRQDPGLGLRLIYFSYDVKMKEKGDIPEGYSVSREKKERFSLILESASTNQTSMYLCASSLGGEGGRAGNEQFFGPGTRLTVL.

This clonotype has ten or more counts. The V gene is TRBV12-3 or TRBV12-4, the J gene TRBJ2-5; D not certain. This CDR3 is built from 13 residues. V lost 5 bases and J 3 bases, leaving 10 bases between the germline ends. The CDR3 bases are TGTGCCAGCAGTGTTAGTCAGAAAGAGACCCAGTACTTC. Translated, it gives CASSVSQKETQYF.

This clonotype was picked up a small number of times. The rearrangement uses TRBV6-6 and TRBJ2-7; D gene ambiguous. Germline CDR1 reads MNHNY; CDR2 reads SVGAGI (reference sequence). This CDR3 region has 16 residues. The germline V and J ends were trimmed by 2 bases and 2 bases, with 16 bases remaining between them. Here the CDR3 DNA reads TGTGCCAGCAGTTACGCTTTGGATAGGGCGACCTACGAGCAGTACTTC. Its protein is CASSYALDRATYEQYF.

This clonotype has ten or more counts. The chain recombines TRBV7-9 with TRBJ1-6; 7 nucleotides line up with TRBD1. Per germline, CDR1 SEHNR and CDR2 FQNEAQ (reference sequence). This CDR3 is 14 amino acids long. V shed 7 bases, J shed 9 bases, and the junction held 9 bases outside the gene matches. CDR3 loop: CASIETGISSPLHF. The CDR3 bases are TGTGCCAGCATAGAGACAGGGATCTCTTCACCCCTCCACTTT.

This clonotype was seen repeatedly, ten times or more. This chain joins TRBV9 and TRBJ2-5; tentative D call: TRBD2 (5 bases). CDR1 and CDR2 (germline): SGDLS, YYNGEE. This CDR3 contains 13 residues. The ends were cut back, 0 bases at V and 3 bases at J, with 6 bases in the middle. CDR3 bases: TGTGCCAGCAGCGTAGGAGGGAAAGAGACCCAGTACTTC. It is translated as CASSVGGKETQYF.

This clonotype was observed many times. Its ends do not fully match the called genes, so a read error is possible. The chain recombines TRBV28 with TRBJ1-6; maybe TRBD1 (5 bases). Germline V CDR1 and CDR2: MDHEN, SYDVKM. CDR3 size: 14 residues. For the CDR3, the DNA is TGTGCCAGCGGCATGACAGCCGGAGGTTCACCCCTCAACTTT. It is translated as CASGMTAGGSPLNF.

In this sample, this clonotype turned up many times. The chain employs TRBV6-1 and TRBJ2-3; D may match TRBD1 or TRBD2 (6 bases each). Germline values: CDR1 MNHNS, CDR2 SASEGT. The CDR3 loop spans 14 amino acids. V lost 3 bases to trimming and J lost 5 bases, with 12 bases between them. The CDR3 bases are TGTGCCAGCAGTGAGCGGGACACTAAAGATACGCAGTATTTT. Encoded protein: CASSERDTKDTQYF.

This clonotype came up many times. The CDR3 here is CAISIRQADSGNTIYF. The DNA of the CDR3 is TGTGCCATCAGTATTAGACAGGCTGACTCTGGAAACACCATATATTTT. The genes are TRBV10-3 and TRBJ1-3, with a tentative D call TRBD1 (6 bases). The CDR3 is 16 residues long. Germline CDR1 and CDR2: ENHRY and SYGVKD. Trimming left V 5 bases short and J 0 bases short, with 14 bases between.

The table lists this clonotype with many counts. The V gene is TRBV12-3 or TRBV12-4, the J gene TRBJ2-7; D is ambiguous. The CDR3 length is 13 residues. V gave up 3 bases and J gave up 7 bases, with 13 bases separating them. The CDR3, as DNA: TGTGCCAGCAGTTTGGTCGCACCTGATGAGCAGTACTTC. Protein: CASSLVAPDEQYF.

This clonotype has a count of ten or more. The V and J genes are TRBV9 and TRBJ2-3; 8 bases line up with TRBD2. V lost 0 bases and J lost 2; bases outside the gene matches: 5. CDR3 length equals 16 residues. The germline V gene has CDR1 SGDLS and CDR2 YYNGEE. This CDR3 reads CASSVEVSGVTDTQYF. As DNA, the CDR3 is TGTGCCAGCAGCGTAGAAGTTAGCGGGGTCACAGATACGCAGTATTTT.

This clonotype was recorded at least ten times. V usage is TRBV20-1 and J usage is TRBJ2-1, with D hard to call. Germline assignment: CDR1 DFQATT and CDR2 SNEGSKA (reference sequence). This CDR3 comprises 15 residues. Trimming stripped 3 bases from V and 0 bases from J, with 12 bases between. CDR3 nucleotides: TGCAGTGCTAGTGAGAAGCTGAGCTCCTACAATGAGCAGTTCTTC. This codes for CSASEKLSSYNEQFF.

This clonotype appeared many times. The DNA of the CDR3 is TGCGCCAGCAGTTTTGACAGCCAAGAGACCCAGTACTTC. Its translation: CASSFDSQETQYF. The chain is built from TRBV10-1 and TRBJ2-5; tentative D call: TRBD1 (5 bases). CDR1 and CDR2 from the germline V gene are WNHNN and SYGVQD (reference sequence). This CDR3 is 13 amino acids long. With 5 bases removed from V and 1 base from J, the gap between germline ends came to 8 bases.

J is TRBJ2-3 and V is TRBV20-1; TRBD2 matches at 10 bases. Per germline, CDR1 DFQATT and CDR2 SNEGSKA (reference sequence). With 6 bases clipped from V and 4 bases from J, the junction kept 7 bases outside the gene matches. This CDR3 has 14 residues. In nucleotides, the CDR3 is TGCAGTGCGCACCTAGCGGGAGCATCAGATACGCAGTATTTT. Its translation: CSAHLAGASDTQYF.

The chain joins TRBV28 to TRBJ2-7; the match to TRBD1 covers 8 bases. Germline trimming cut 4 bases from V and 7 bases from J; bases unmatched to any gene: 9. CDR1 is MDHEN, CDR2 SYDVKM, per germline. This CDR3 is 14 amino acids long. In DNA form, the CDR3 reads TGTGCCAGCAGTTCTGACAGGGGTTTGAAAGAGCAGTACTTC. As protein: CASSSDRGLKEQYF.

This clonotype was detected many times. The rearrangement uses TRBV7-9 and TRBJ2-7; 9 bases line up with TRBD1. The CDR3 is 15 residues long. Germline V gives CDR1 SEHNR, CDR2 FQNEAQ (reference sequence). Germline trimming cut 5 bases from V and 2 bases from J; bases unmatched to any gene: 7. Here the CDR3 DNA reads TGTGCCAGCAGCGCCCGGGACAGGGACCCCTACGAGCAGTACTTC. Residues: CASSARDRDPYEQYF.

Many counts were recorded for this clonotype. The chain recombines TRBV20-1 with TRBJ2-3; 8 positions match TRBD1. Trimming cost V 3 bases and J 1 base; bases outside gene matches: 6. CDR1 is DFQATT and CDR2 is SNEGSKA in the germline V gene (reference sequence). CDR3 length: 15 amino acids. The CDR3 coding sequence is TGCAGTGCTAGGAATCTGGACAGGGGCACAGATACGCAGTATTTT. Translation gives CSARNLDRGTDTQYF.

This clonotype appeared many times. CDR3 sequence (DNA): TGCAGTGCTAAGACAGGGGGGTGGCGTGAGCAGTACTTC. Its translation is CSAKTGGWREQYF. This chain links TRBV20-1 with TRBJ2-7; the match to TRBD1 covers 9 bases. Per the germline V gene, CDR1 is DFQATT and CDR2 is SNEGSKA (reference sequence). The CDR3 contains 13 residues. With V trimmed by 4 bases and J by 7 bases, 8 bases remained unmatched.

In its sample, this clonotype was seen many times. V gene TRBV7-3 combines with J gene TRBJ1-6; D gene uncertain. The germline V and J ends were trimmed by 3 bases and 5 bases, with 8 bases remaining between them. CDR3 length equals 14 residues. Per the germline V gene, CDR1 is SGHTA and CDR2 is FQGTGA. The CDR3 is CASSLAGDNSPLHF. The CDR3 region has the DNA TGTGCCAGCAGCTTGGCGGGAGATAATTCACCCCTCCACTTT.